This section outlines one T cell receptor beta chain sequence together with its context. Its antigen is unknown. The sequenced template was RNA, covering the TCR beta CDR3 region. First-round RT-PCR used HTBI primers; second-round multiplex PCR followed. MiXCR was run by TCRdb on the multiplex PCR reads, yielding one entry per CDR3 protein. The repertoire holds under 250,000 distinct CDR3 sequences, around a fifth seen once, with around 45% in the top ten. The data were taken from a study of Graves' ophthalmopathy and Graves' hyperthyroidism. Whole-study findings and limits: Blood also carried most expanded thyroid clonotypes exceeding 0.001 frequency.

Sequencing used peripheral blood. This receptor was obtained from a woman between 50 and 59 years old with Graves' ophthalmopathy.

The CDR3 DNA follows: TGTGCCAGCAGTACAGGGTTGGACAACGCTTTCTTT. Amino acids: CASSTGLDNAFF. The chain couples TRBV6-1 to TRBJ1-1; possible D gene TRBD1, 6 bases. Trimming shortened V by 5 bases and J by 11 bases, and 15 bases separated the two germline ends. Per the germline V gene, CDR1 is MNHNS and CDR2 is SASEGT. The CDR3 consists of 12 residues.